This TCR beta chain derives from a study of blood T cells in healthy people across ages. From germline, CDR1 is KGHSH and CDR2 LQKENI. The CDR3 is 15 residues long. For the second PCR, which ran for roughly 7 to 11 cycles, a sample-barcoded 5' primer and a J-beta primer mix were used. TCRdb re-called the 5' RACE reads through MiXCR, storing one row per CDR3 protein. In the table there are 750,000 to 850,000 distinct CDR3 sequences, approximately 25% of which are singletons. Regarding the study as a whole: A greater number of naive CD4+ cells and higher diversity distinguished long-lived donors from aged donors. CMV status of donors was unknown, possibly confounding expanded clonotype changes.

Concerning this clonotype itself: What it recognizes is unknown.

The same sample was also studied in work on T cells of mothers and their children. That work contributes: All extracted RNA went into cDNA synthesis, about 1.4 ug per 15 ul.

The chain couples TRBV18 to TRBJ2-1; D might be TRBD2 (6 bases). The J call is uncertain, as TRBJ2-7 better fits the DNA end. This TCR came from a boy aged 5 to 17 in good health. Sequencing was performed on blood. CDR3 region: CASSPDDRDLYEQYF. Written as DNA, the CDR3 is TGTGCCAGCTCACCCGATGATAGGGACTTATACGAGCAGTACTTC.